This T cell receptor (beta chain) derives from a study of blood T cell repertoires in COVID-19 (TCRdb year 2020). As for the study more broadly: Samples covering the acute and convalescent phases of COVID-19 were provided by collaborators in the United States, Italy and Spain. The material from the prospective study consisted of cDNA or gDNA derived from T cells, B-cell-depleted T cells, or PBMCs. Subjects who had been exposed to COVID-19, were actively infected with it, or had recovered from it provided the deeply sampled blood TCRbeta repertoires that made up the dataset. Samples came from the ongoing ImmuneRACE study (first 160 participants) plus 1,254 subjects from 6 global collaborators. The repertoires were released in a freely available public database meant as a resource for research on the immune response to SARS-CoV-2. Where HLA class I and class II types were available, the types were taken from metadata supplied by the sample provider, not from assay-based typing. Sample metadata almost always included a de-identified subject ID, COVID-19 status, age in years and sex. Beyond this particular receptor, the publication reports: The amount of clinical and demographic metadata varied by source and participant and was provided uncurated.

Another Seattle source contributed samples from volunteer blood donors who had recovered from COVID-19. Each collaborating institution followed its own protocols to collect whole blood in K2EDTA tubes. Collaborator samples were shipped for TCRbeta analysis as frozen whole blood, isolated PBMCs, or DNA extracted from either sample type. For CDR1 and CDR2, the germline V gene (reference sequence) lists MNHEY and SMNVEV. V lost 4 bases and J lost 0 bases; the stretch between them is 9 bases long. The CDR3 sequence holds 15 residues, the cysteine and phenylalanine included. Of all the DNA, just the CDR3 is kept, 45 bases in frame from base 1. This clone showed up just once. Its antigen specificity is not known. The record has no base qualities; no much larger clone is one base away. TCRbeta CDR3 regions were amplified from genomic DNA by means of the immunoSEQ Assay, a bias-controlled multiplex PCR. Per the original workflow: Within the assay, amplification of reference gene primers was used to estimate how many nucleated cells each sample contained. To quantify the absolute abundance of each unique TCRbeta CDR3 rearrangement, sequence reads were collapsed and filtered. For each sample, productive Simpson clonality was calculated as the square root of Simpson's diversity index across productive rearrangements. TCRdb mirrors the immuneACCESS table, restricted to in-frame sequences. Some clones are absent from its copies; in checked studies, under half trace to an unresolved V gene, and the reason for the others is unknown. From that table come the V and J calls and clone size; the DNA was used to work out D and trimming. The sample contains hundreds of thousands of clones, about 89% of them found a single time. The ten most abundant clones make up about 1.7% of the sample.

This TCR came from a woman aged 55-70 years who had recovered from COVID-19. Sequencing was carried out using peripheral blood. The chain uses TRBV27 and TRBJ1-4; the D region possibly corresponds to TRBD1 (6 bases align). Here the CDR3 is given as CASSSRQATNEKLFF. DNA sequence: TGTGCCAGCAGTTCCCGACAGGCAACTAATGAAAAACTGTTTTTT.